A single sample is the source of the 17 T cell receptor beta chains below, sequenced in a study of T cells of healthy individuals. Each CDR3 protein gets one entry after TCRdb re-called the 5' RACE reads with MiXCR. Among 100,000 or so distinct CDR3 sequences listed, roughly 15% were seen once. These receptors were taken from a human donor in good health.

There are a few counts of this clonotype. The chain uses TRBV5-1 and TRBJ2-1; 7 bases line up with TRBD1. The V segment lost 4 bases and the J segment 0 bases; nucleotides outside the gene matches: 4. The length of the CDR3 is 15 residues. Germline values: CDR1 SGHRS, CDR2 YFSETQ. The CDR3 here is CASSAGDSSYNEQFF. Written as DNA, the CDR3 is TGCGCCAGCAGCGCAGGGGACAGCTCCTACAATGAGCAGTTCTTC.

This clonotype occurred a few times. The rearrangement links TRBV5-1 to TRBJ2-3; no definite D call. V dropped 2 bases and J dropped 4 bases, with 11 bases sitting between them. CDR1 is SGHRS, CDR2 YFSETQ, per germline. The CDR3 loop spans 14 amino acids. CDR3 nucleotide sequence: TGCGCCAGCAGCTTTAGGCAGCCCCCAGATACGCAGTATTTT. Protein product: CASSFRQPPDTQYF.

The J gene is TRBJ2-3, the V gene TRBV29-1; D may correspond to TRBD1 or TRBD2 (5 bases each). Between the trimmed V and J ends, which lost 1 base and 3 bases, there was a span of 8 bases. CDR1 is SQVTM, CDR2 ANQGSEA, per germline. This CDR3 has 13 amino acids. The CDR3 is CSVEVGGTDTQYF. As DNA, the CDR3 is TGCAGCGTTGAAGTTGGGGGTACAGATACGCAGTATTTT.

The chain carries TRBV7-8 and TRBJ2-1, with TRBD2 matching over 9 bases. V was clipped by 5 bases and J by 4 bases; unmatched bases: 12. The CDR3 has 17 amino acids. Germline CDR1 is SGHVS and CDR2 is FQNEAQ. As DNA, the CDR3 is TGTGCCAGCAGCCCTGGGTTAGGAGCGGGGGGATACAATGAGCAGTTCTTC. Its translation: CASSPGLGAGGYNEQFF.

The chain carries TRBV5-6 and TRBJ2-2; 16 positions match TRBD2. CDR3 length: 18 amino acids. The germline CDR1 and CDR2 sequences are SGHDT and YYEEEE. V dropped 4 bases and J dropped 6; count of bases not matched to a gene: 9. The CDR3 DNA reads TGTGCCAGCAGCCCTATCTCCGGGACTAGCGGGAGGGCCGGGGAGCTGTTTTTT. Translating it yields CASSPISGTSGRAGELFF.

J is TRBJ2-5 and V is TRBV10-3; the D gene could be TRBD1 or TRBD2 (6 bases each). Trimming cost V 6 bases and J 1 base, with 9 bases left between them. CDR3 length: 13 residues. CDR1 ENHRY and CDR2 SYGVKD come from the germline V gene. CDR3: CAISWGAQETQYF. The CDR3 DNA follows: TGTGCCATCAGCTGGGGGGCCCAAGAGACCCAGTACTTC.

This clonotype was seen a few times. The gene calls are TRBV12-3 or TRBV12-4 and TRBJ2-3; 11 positions agree with TRBD2. Losses at the gene ends were 1 base for V and 5 bases for J; bases not matched to a gene: 8. There are 17 residues in the CDR3. The CDR3 loop is CASSLEFGLAGGDTQYF. The DNA of the CDR3 is TGTGCCAGCAGTTTAGAATTCGGTCTAGCGGGGGGAGATACGCAGTATTTT.

This clonotype was observed a handful of times. V is TRBV6-1 and J is TRBJ1-5; TRBD1 might be the D (6 bases). From germline, CDR1 is MNHNS and CDR2 SASEGT. The CDR3 sequence is 15 residues long. V was pared by 7 bases and J by 4 bases, with 17 bases between. Here the CDR3 DNA reads TGTGCCAGCATCCCCAGGGTAGGGGGGAATCAGCCCCAGCATTTT. Its translation is CASIPRVGGNQPQHF.

This clonotype was observed a few times. The chain joins TRBV6-1 to TRBJ2-7; unclear D gene. Trimming removed 1 base from V and 7 bases from J, with 11 bases in between. The CDR3 contains 13 residues. Looked up from germline, CDR1 is MNHNS and CDR2 is SASEGT. The DNA for the CDR3 is TGTGCCAGCAGTGAAGATATACGCTCTGAGCAGTACTTC. Amino acid sequence: CASSEDIRSEQYF.

This clonotype was found a few times. J is TRBJ1-5 and V is TRBV20-1, with 11 positions matching TRBD1. With V trimmed by 6 bases and J by 0 bases, 7 bases remained unmatched. Per the germline V gene, CDR1 is DFQATT and CDR2 is SNEGSKA (reference sequence). The CDR3 sequence is 16 residues long. CDR3 nucleotide sequence: TGCAGTGCCGAGGGACAGGGGGGCCATAGCAATCAGCCCCAGCATTTT. Its translation: CSAEGQGGHSNQPQHF.

J is TRBJ2-7 and V is TRBV20-1; D is unresolved. V was cut by 2 bases and J by 3 bases, with 17 bases left in between. The CDR3 is made up of 15 amino acids. The germline V gene has CDR1 DFQATT and CDR2 SNEGSKA (reference sequence). CDR3 DNA: TGCAGTGCTAGAACTTCCCTGGTAGACCGCTACGAGCAGTACTTC. Protein: CSARTSLVDRYEQYF.

This chain joins TRBV10-1 and TRBJ2-3; 11 positions match TRBD2. The V gene end was trimmed by 6 bases and the J gene end by 4 bases; junction bases not matched to a gene: 15. From germline, CDR1 is WNHNN and CDR2 SYGVQD (reference sequence). The CDR3 is 18 amino acids. The chain's CDR3 is CASRSTSGSTLRSDTQYF. The CDR3 DNA follows: TGCGCCAGCAGATCCACTAGCGGGAGCACCCTAAGGTCAGATACGCAGTATTTT.

This chain joins TRBV19 and TRBJ2-7; D remains unclear. The V and J ends lost 1 base and 2 bases respectively, with 12 bases between them. The CDR3 sequence is 15 residues long. In germline, CDR1 is LNHDA, CDR2 SQIVND (reference sequence). Written as DNA, the CDR3 is TGTGCCAGTAGTATAGGAGGACGTCACACCTACGAGCAGTACTTC. It specifies CASSIGGRHTYEQYF.

The chain recombines TRBV6-6 with TRBJ1-1, with D possibly matching TRBD1 (5 bases). CDR1 MNHNY and CDR2 SVGAGI come from the germline V gene (reference sequence). The CDR3 contains 14 residues. The V end was cut by 7 bases, the J end by 1 base, with 13 bases between. CDR3 protein: CASTRDLGNTEAFF. The CDR3 DNA reads TGTGCCAGCACCCGGGACCTGGGGAACACTGAAGCTTTCTTT.

The chain uses TRBV7-6 and TRBJ2-2, with TRBD1 matching over 9 bases. This CDR3 contains 16 residues. CDR1 and CDR2 (germline): SGHVS, FNYEAQ. Trimming cost V 5 bases and J 5 bases; bases outside gene matches: 9. CDR3 DNA: TGTGCCAGCAGCATTATTGGGACAGGGTCTACCGGGGAGCTGTTTTTT. Translated, it gives CASSIIGTGSTGELFF.

The table lists this clonotype with many counts. CDR3 in amino acids: CASSLRQDDGELFF. CDR3 bases: TGCGCCAGCAGCCTGAGACAGGATGACGGGGAGCTGTTTTTT. The chain employs TRBV5-1 and TRBJ2-2; D possibly corresponds to TRBD1 (6 bases). V was shortened by 4 bases and J by 7 bases, with 14 bases between the two germline ends. CDR3 length: 14 amino acids. Per the germline V gene, CDR1 is SGHRS and CDR2 is YFSETQ.

The rearrangement uses TRBV5-1 and TRBJ2-5; the match to TRBD2 covers 7 bases. Trimming took 4 bases from V and 5 from J; bases not matched to a gene: 5. The CDR3 is 13 amino acids. Germline loops: CDR1 SGHRS, CDR2 YFSETQ. The DNA of the CDR3 is TGCGCCAGCAGCCGGGGGGTGGAGGAGACCCAGTACTTC. Translated: CASSRGVEETQYF.